This TCR beta chain was identified during a study of cytomegalovirus exposure and HLA in healthy donors. Study-wide results and caveats: The listing of fewer than 200 TCR beta chains classed them as cytomegalovirus-associated.

Produced via immunoSEQ multiplex PCR; TCRdb's table is partial and in-frame only. The sample lists some 150,000 clones, around nine tenths occurring once. In regard to this clone: Its antigen is as yet unknown.

Germline V lookup: CDR1 SGHRS, CDR2 YFSETQ. The V and J ends lost 3 bases and 5 bases, in that order; junction bases with no gene match: 7. The CDR3 extends over 15 amino acids. The chain has TRBV5-1 and TRBJ2-7, with TRBD1 matching 11 bases. Sequencing input: PBMCs. This receptor was obtained from a man in his late teens or twenties in good health and CMV-seropositive. The CDR3, as DNA: TGCGCCAGCAGCTCCCTGGGGGACAGGGGGGACGAGCAGTACTTC. Its protein product is CASSSLGDRGDEQYF.